Shown below are 17 T cell receptor beta chains from a single sample sequenced in a study of early T cells in non-severe SARS-CoV-2 infection. TCRdb re-derived calls from the 5' RACE reads in MiXCR, one entry per CDR3 protein. In the table there are some 70,000 distinct CDR3 sequences, 9.1% of which are singletons. The source material was whole blood. The receptor set was obtained from an adult who was a healthcare worker with PCR-confirmed SARS-CoV-2 infection or an uninfected control (not recorded which).

V and J are TRBV7-2 and TRBJ1-3, with 7 bases identical to TRBD1. Trimming cost V 3 bases and J 7 bases; bases outside gene matches: 9. Germline V gene sequence: CDR1 SGHTA, CDR2 FQGNSA. This CDR3 comprises 15 residues. CDR3 sequence: CASSFAGRGMNTIYF. The CDR3, as DNA: TGTGCCAGCAGCTTCGCCGGCAGGGGGATGAACACCATATATTTT.

The chain joins TRBV5-1 to TRBJ2-5; 9 nucleotides line up with TRBD2. The length of the CDR3 is 14 residues. From germline, CDR1 is SGHRS and CDR2 YFSETQ. Trimming at V came to 0 bases and at J to 4 bases, leaving 1 base not matched to a gene. CDR3 nucleotide sequence: TGCGCCAGCAGCTTGGTAGCGGGAGCAGAGACCCAGTACTTC. It codes for CASSLVAGAETQYF.

This clonotype was picked up a small number of times. The CDR3 region has the DNA TGTGCCAGCAGCTTACCGGGACAGGGTTACGAGCAGTACTTC. Translation: CASSLPGQGYEQYF. J is TRBJ2-7 and V is TRBV11-2; 9 bases match TRBD1. CDR1 and CDR2 from the germline V gene are SGHAT and FQNNGV. The CDR3 has 14 residues. The V gene end was trimmed by 2 bases and the J gene end by 4 bases; junction bases not matched to a gene: 3.

The CDR3 loop reads CASSPAGKAIQSPLHF. CDR3 coding DNA: TGTGCCAGCTCACCGGCCGGGAAAGCAATCCAGTCACCCCTCCACTTT. V is TRBV18 and J is TRBJ1-6; D call uncertain. V was clipped by 3 bases and J by 10 bases, with 19 bases between them. The CDR3 length is 16 residues. Germline assignment: CDR1 KGHSH and CDR2 LQKENI.

The rearrangement uses TRBV9 and TRBJ1-6, with 7 bases aligning to TRBD1. V lost 7 bases and J lost 7; bases outside the gene matches: 2. CDR3 length equals 12 residues. Germline V gene lookup returns CDR1 SGDLS and CDR2 YYNGEE. The CDR3 nucleotides read TGTGCCAGCGGACAGGAGAATTCACCCCTCCACTTT. This gives the protein CASGQENSPLHF.

V gene TRBV20-1 combines with J gene TRBJ2-7; 8 positions agree with TRBD2. This CDR3 is built from 14 residues. After removal of 1 base from V and 5 bases from J, the junction contained 7 bases not matched to a gene. Per the germline V gene, CDR1 is DFQATT and CDR2 is SNEGSKA (reference sequence). The CDR3 loop reads CSARGSGSKDEQYF. As DNA, the CDR3 is TGCAGTGCTAGAGGGAGCGGGAGCAAAGACGAGCAGTACTTC.

This clonotype occurred many times. This chain uses TRBV5-4 with TRBJ2-5; TRBD2 aligns across 8 bases. The CDR3 length is 15 residues. Looked up from germline, CDR1 is SGHNT and CDR2 is YYREEE (reference sequence). V was clipped by 5 bases and J by 4 bases; unmatched bases: 10. CDR3 region: CASRSGGEVGETQYF. The CDR3 nucleotides read TGTGCCAGCAGATCCGGGGGGGAGGTGGGAGAGACCCAGTACTTC.

The chain joins TRBV12-3 or TRBV12-4 to TRBJ2-1, with TRBD1 matching 9 bases. The CDR3 is made up of 15 amino acids. The V gene end was trimmed by 4 bases and the J gene end by 2 bases; junction bases not matched to a gene: 3. The CDR3 DNA reads TGTGCCAGCAGTTCCGGGACAGGGACCTACAATGAGCAGTTCTTC. Translating it yields CASSSGTGTYNEQFF.

This clonotype has more than one count but fewer than ten. This CDR3 is CASSLASGRYEQYF. In DNA, the CDR3 is TGTGCCAGCAGCTTAGCCAGCGGGAGGTACGAGCAGTACTTC. The chain links TRBV7-2 to TRBJ2-7; 9 nucleotides agree with TRBD2. V shed 0 bases and J 4 bases; nucleotides not matched to a gene: 1. The V gene's germline CDR1 is SGHTA and CDR2 FQGNSA. CDR3 size: 14 residues.

The chain employs TRBV28 and TRBJ1-3, with D possibly being TRBD1 (6 bases). Germline loops: CDR1 MDHEN, CDR2 SYDVKM. This CDR3 contains 12 residues. The CDR3 sequence: CGTGLSGNTIYF. The DNA for the CDR3 is TGTGGTACAGGGCTTTCTGGAAACACCATATATTTT.

Many counts were recorded for this clonotype. The chain combines TRBV7-3 with TRBJ2-1, with a tentative D call TRBD2 (6 bases). Germline loops: CDR1 SGHTA, CDR2 FQGTGA. The CDR3 runs 14 residues. Trimming took off 0 bases at V and 4 bases at J, with 7 bases between the two ends. The CDR3 region has the DNA TGTGCCAGCAGCTTAACCGGGGGATACAATGAGCAGTTCTTC. Translated, it gives CASSLTGGYNEQFF.

This clonotype was seen a few times. V usage is TRBV7-8 and J usage is TRBJ1-2; no clear D gene. Trimming shortened V by 2 bases and J by 5 bases, and 12 bases separated the two germline ends. Germline lookup yields CDR1 SGHVS and CDR2 FQNEAQ. This CDR3 comprises 14 residues. For the CDR3, the DNA is TGTGCCAGCAGCTTAACAGATCAGGCGTATGGCTACACCTTC. Amino acid sequence: CASSLTDQAYGYTF.

This clonotype occurred a few times. Here the CDR3 reads CASSWNVLGNEQFF. CDR3 in DNA: TGTGCCAGCAGTTGGAACGTCCTAGGGAATGAGCAGTTCTTC. V and J are TRBV6-6 and TRBJ2-1; no definite D call. Deletions cut 4 bases from V and 7 bases from J, with 14 bases between. Germline CDR1 MNHNY, CDR2 SVGAGI (reference sequence). This CDR3 has 14 residues.

The sample holds many counts of this clonotype. The chain is built from TRBV6-5 and TRBJ2-4; possibly TRBD2 for D (5 bases). From germline, CDR1 is MNHEY and CDR2 SVGAGI. V lost 0 bases and J lost 7, with 16 bases in between. The CDR3 sequence is 16 residues long. For the CDR3, the DNA is TGTGCCAGCAGTTACTCGACCCTAGCCGGGCTGAACATTCAGTACTTC. As protein: CASSYSTLAGLNIQYF.

The chain couples TRBV30 to TRBJ2-7; 7 bases align to TRBD1. The CDR3 has 14 amino acids. Trimming removed 5 bases from V and 1 base from J; junction bases left unmatched: 8. Germline-derived CDR1 and CDR2 are GTSNPN and SVGIG (reference sequence). The CDR3 nucleotides read TGTGCCTGGCGGGGACAGCCCAATTCCTACGAGCAGTACTTC. As protein: CAWRGQPNSYEQYF.

This clonotype was seen a few times. The genes are TRBV10-3 and TRBJ2-7, with 7 bases aligning to TRBD2. The CDR3 extends over 13 amino acids. Germline values: CDR1 ENHRY, CDR2 SYGVKD. CDR3 protein: CASTGRGTNEQYF. For the CDR3, the DNA is TGTGCGTCCACGGGGAGGGGCACGAACGAGCAGTACTTC.

This clonotype was counted a few times. The V gene is TRBV4-1, the J gene TRBJ2-7, with 16 bases identical to TRBD2. The J segment lost 2 bases and the V segment lost 6 bases, leaving 4 bases of the junction unmatched. From germline, CDR1 is MGHRA and CDR2 YSYEKL. The CDR3 spans 16 residues. The CDR3 DNA follows: TGCGCCAGCAGTGCCGGGACTAGCGGGAGGGCCTACGAGCAGTACTTC. Amino acids: CASSAGTSGRAYEQYF.